The rows below give T cell receptor beta chains drawn from one sample of a study of CD8+CD57+ T cells in acquired aplastic anemia. One entry per CDR3 protein, called by TCRdb with MiXCR from the reads. The top ten clones hold about 60% of a sample with roughly 200,000 distinct CDR3 sequences, 65% of them seen once. The sample consisted of sorted CD4+, CD8+, or CD8+CD57+ T cells (not recorded which) from PBMCs. These receptors were obtained from a human donor with aplastic anemia. The CDR3 runs from the conserved cysteine through the conserved F or W. The order of the fields is V gene, D gene, clone size, J gene, CDR3 protein, CDR3 DNA. D genes are given only for firm matches. Only some rows state a clone size, as once, few, many or a class for expanded clones.

>TRBV20-1|TRBD1|NA|TRBJ1-1
CSAMDRAGRAFF
TGCAGTGCTATGGACAGGGCGGGTCGTGCTTTCTTT
>TRBV15|NA|few|TRBJ2-1
CATSGGGRLDEQFF
TGTGCCACCAGCGGGGGGGGCAGGCTGGATGAGCAGTTCTTC
>TRBV29-1|TRBD1|few|TRBJ1-1
CSVEEGRGRTEAFF
TGCAGCGTTGAAGAGGGCAGGGGGCGGACTGAAGCTTTCTTT
>TRBV6-5|NA|many|TRBJ2-7
CASSSYYEQYF
TGTGCCAGCAGTTCCTATTACGAGCAGTACTTC
>TRBV12-3/TRBV12-4|TRBD1|NA|TRBJ2-7
CASRSGQGYYEQYF
TGTGCCAGCAGATCGGGACAGGGGTACTACGAGCAGTACTTC
>TRBV19|NA|NA|TRBJ2-1
CASSILTPDEEQFF
TGTGCCAGTAGTATATTAACCCCAGACGAGGAGCAGTTCTTC
>TRBV7-9|NA|NA|TRBJ2-7
CASSSPPDGTYEQYF
TGTGCCAGCAGCTCTCCCCCGGACGGCACCTACGAGCAGTACTTC
>TRBV24-1|NA|NA|TRBJ2-2
CATGDNGELFF
TGTGCCACCGGAGATAACGGGGAGCTGTTTTTT
>TRBV7-2|NA|few|TRBJ1-6
CASIPMGAQGYSPLHF
TGTGCCAGCATCCCTATGGGGGCTCAGGGATATTCACCCCTCCACTTT
>TRBV20-1|TRBD1|few|TRBJ1-6
CSATRTGGGYSPLHF
TGCAGTGCTACAAGGACAGGGGGAGGGTATTCACCCCTCCACTTT
>TRBV6-1|NA|few|TRBJ2-7
CASSDLGGSSSYEQYF
TGTGCCAGCAGTGATTTAGGGGGTAGTTCCTCCTACGAGCAGTACTTC
>TRBV7-2|NA|NA|TRBJ1-2
CASSYTDANYGYTF
TGTGCCAGCAGTTACACAGACGCTAACTATGGCTACACCTTC
>TRBV10-1|TRBD2|NA|TRBJ2-1
CASSLRLADHNEQFF
TGCGCCAGCAGCCTAAGACTAGCGGACCACAATGAGCAGTTCTTC
>TRBV5-1|NA|NA|TRBJ1-1
CASSLEGEGAEAFF
TGCGCCAGCAGCTTGGAAGGGGAGGGTGCTGAAGCTTTCTTT
>TRBV20-1|TRBD1|once|TRBJ1-2
CSASPADRAVGHTF
TGCAGTGCTAGTCCCGCGGACAGGGCAGTCGGCCACACCTTC
>TRBV24-1|TRBD2|NA|TRBJ2-7
CATSDPSGLCNEQYF
TGTGCCACCAGTGACCCTAGCGGACTATGCAATGAGCAGTACTTC
>TRBV24-1|TRBD2|few|TRBJ2-3
CATSDPSGRAGDTQYF
TGTGCCACCAGTGACCCTAGCGGGAGGGCCGGAGATACGCAGTATTTT
>TRBV5-1|NA|NA|TRBJ2-7
CASSFPGAGDEQYF
TGCGCCAGCAGCTTTCCCGGGGCTGGGGACGAGCAGTACTTC
>TRBV6-6|NA|many|TRBJ2-2
CASSALNTGELFF
TGTGCCAGCAGTGCTCTGAACACCGGGGAGCTGTTTTTT
>TRBV5-1|TRBD1|many|TRBJ1-3
CASSNTGGADTIYF
TGCGCCAGCAGCAATACAGGGGGCGCAGACACCATATATTTT
>TRBV6-9|NA|NA|TRBJ1-1
CASNTASNTEAFF
TGTGCCAGCAATACAGCGTCAAACACTGAAGCTTTCTTT
>TRBV15|TRBD2|NA|TRBJ2-5
CATSPGLAGGGTQYF
TGTGCCACCAGCCCGGGACTAGCGGGGGGAGGGACCCAGTACTTC
>TRBV5-5|NA|NA|TRBJ1-2
CASSSGLWDGYTF
TGTGCCAGCAGCTCGGGACTCTGGGATGGCTACACCTTC
>TRBV9|NA|NA|TRBJ2-3
CASSENTIITDTQYF
TGTGCCAGCAGCGAAAATACGATAATCACAGATACGCAGTATTTT
>TRBV5-1|TRBD1|NA|TRBJ2-1
CASSSGTGNEQFF
TGCGCCAGCAGCTCCGGGACAGGGAATGAGCAGTTCTTC
>TRBV20-1|NA|NA|TRBJ1-6
CSAVRTLSEPLHF
TGCAGTGCGGTAAGGACGTTGTCGGAGCCCCTCCACTTT
>TRBV24-1|NA|NA|TRBJ2-5
CATSDSAGETQYF
TGTGCCACCAGTGACTCGGCGGGAGAGACCCAGTACTTC
>TRBV10-3|NA|NA|TRBJ2-5
CASSYNGWRRETQYF
TGTGCCAGCAGTTACAATGGGTGGAGGAGAGAGACCCAGTACTTC
>TRBV6-5|NA|NA|TRBJ2-1
CASRPTTGRLFDEQFF
TGTGCCAGCAGACCCACGACAGGGAGGTTATTCGATGAGCAGTTCTTC
>TRBV10-2|NA|NA|TRBJ2-3
CASSETSRGTQYF
TGCGCCAGCAGTGAGACCTCCCGGGGGACGCAGTATTTT
>TRBV9|TRBD2|NA|TRBJ2-3
CASSELAGGLTDTQYF
TGTGCCAGCAGCGAACTAGCGGGGGGCCTAACAGATACGCAGTATTTT
>TRBV7-2|TRBD2|NA|TRBJ2-7
CASSGTSGGYEQYF
TGTGCCAGCAGTGGGACTAGCGGGGGCTACGAGCAGTACTTC
>TRBV7-2|NA|NA|TRBJ2-5
CASSPVGAETQYF
TGTGCCAGCAGCCCCGTTGGTGCAGAGACTCAGTACTTC
>TRBV20-1|TRBD1|few|TRBJ1-6
CSARDLQGAQSPLHF
TGCAGTGCTAGAGACTTACAGGGGGCTCAATCACCCCTCCACTTT
>TRBV20-1|NA|NA|TRBJ1-1
CSARDPLWGGKLTEAFF
TGCAGTGCTAGAGATCCCCTCTGGGGCGGTAAGCTTACTGAAGCTTTCTTT
>TRBV10-3|TRBD1|NA|TRBJ2-5
CAITGTGGRSAYQETQYF
TGTGCCATCACGGGGACAGGGGGCCGGTCTGCGTACCAAGAGACCCAGTACTTC
>TRBV4-1|NA|NA|TRBJ2-3
CASSQDRGYMDTQYF
TGCGCCAGCAGCCAAGACCGGGGCTACATGGATACGCAGTATTTT
>TRBV20-1|NA|NA|TRBJ1-6
CSARAYTSEDSPLHF
TGCAGTGCTAGAGCGTACACCTCCGAGGATTCACCCCTCCACTTT
>TRBV7-9|NA|few|TRBJ2-7
CASSDWAGYEQYF
TGTGCCAGCAGCGATTGGGCAGGGTACGAGCAGTACTTC
>TRBV9|TRBD1|many|TRBJ2-7
CASSYGTGDEQYF
TGTGCCAGCAGCTACGGGACAGGGGACGAGCAGTACTTC
>TRBV25-1|NA|NA|TRBJ2-5
CASSEWLVGERETQCF
TGTGCCAGCAGTGAGTGGCTAGTGGGAGAGAGGGAGACCCAGTGCTTC
>TRBV7-9|TRBD1|NA|TRBJ2-1
CASSFSQGTGINEQFF
TGTGCCAGCAGCTTTTCTCAAGGGACAGGGATAAATGAGCAGTTCTTC
>TRBV2|TRBD1|NA|TRBJ2-2
CASSEVDRGDTGELFF
TGTGCCAGCAGTGAAGTTGACAGGGGGGACACCGGGGAGCTGTTTTTT
>TRBV15|NA|few|TRBJ2-1
CATSSPGGTEQFF
TGTGCCACCAGCAGCCCAGGCGGTACTGAGCAGTTCTTC
>TRBV9|TRBD1|NA|TRBJ2-7
CASSRTGQGAYEQYF
TGTGCCAGCAGCAGAACTGGACAGGGCGCCTACGAGCAGTACTTC
>TRBV7-2|NA|NA|TRBJ1-5
CASSLVVDYSNQPQHF
TGTGCCAGCAGCTTAGTCGTCGATTATAGCAATCAGCCCCAGCATTTT
>TRBV7-2|NA|NA|TRBJ1-6
CASSPLVLAGSPLHF
TGTGCCAGCAGCCCCTTGGTACTAGCGGGGTCACCCCTCCACTTT
>TRBV7-9|NA|NA|TRBJ1-1
CASSSDMGVAVGTEAFF
TGTGCCAGCAGCTCCGATATGGGGGTGGCCGTAGGGACTGAAGCTTTCTTT
>TRBV7-9|TRBD1|once|TRBJ2-7
CASSFSDRVYEQYF
TGTGCCAGCAGCTTCTCGGACAGGGTCTACGAGCAGTACTTC
>TRBV15|NA|few|TRBJ2-2
CATSKAGFGSPGELFF
TGTGCCACCAGCAAAGCGGGTTTTGGGTCACCCGGGGAGCTGTTTTTT
>TRBV24-1|NA|NA|TRBJ2-7
CATSRPGTREQYF
TGTGCCACCAGCCGGCCGGGAACGAGGGAGCAGTACTTC
>TRBV6-5|TRBD1|NA|TRBJ2-7
CASSYSTGVNEQYF
TGTGCCAGCAGTTACTCGACAGGGGTTAACGAGCAGTACTTC
>TRBV20-1|TRBD1|NA|TRBJ1-1
CSADRETAFF
TGCAGTGCTGACAGGGAGACGGCTTTCTTT
>TRBV19|TRBD2|NA|TRBJ2-1
CASSLGLAVGNEQFF
TGTGCCAGCAGCTTGGGACTAGCGGTTGGTAATGAGCAGTTCTTC
>TRBV9|NA|NA|TRBJ2-5
CASSVGAGTQYF
TGTGCCAGCAGCGTAGGGGCGGGGACCCAGTACTTC
>TRBV15|NA|few|TRBJ2-5
CATSREGRQEETQYF
TGTGCCACCAGCAGAGAGGGTCGACAGGAAGAGACCCAGTACTTC
>TRBV29-1|TRBD2|NA|TRBJ2-7
CSVDGLAGVYEQYF
TGCAGCGTTGATGGTCTAGCGGGAGTATACGAGCAGTACTTC
>TRBV7-9|TRBD1|few|TRBJ2-7
CASSPGQPYEQYF
TGTGCCAGCAGCCCGGGACAGCCCTACGAGCAGTACTTC